The T cell receptor (beta chain) under discussion was sequenced for a study of shared clonotypes between healthy human individuals. Findings of the study overall: Sequencing depth was expected to influence donor clonotype sharing. A limitation of the genetic and exposure-history diversity represented arose from few donors. Sharing across four donors was highest in naive CD4 (roughly 5%) and lowest in memory CD8 (around 0.4%).

A remark on this clone: Its antigen is currently unknown.

Here immunoSEQ multiplex PCR was the method, and the copy in TCRdb shows in-frame clones only, minus some. This table holds 550,000 to 850,000 clones, 72% found once. Germline values: CDR1 MDHEN, CDR2 SYDVKM. Trimming took 5 bases from V and 5 from J; bases not matched to a gene: 3. CDR3 length equals 14 residues. The donor cohort consisted entirely of Caucasian adults residing in Nashville, Tennessee. What was sequenced was memory CD4+ T cells sorted from blood. Subset here: CD45RA-negative fraction. The receptor comes from a woman between 25 and 40 years old in good health. The rearrangement uses TRBV28 and TRBJ1-5, with 10 bases identical to TRBD1. The CDR3 here is CASSPGQGHQPQHF. In DNA form, the CDR3 reads TGTGCCAGCAGTCCGGGACAGGGGCATCAGCCCCAGCATTTT. The entire variable domain, with the rest obtained from reference TRBV28 and TRBJ1-5, is as follows: DVKVTQSSRYLVKRTGEKVFLECVQDMDHENMFWYRQDPGLGLRLIYFSYDVKMKEKGDIPEGYSVSREKKERFSLILESASTNQTSMYLCASSPGQGHQPQHFGDGTRLSIL.